The 14 T cell receptor beta chains presented below share a single source sample, sequenced in a study of T cell repertoires in cytomegalovirus infection. These receptors lack a known antigen. TCRdb used MiXCR to reprocess the reads, holding one entry per CDR3 protein. Among some 68,000 distinct CDR3 sequences listed, 22% were seen once. Sequenced material: PBMCs, sequenced either directly or after in vitro stimulation (not recorded which). The receptor source for this set is a human donor in good health (CMV status not recorded). Some clones in this sample may be carry-over from other donors' samples.

This clonotype was picked up many times. J is TRBJ2-7 and V is TRBV12-3 or TRBV12-4; D might be TRBD2 (6 bases). Trimming took 5 bases from V and 7 from J, leaving 15 bases between them. CDR3 size: 13 residues. The CDR3 DNA follows: TGTGCCAGCAGTAGACAGAGGGCGGGGGAGCAGTACGTC. It codes for CASSRQRAGEQYV.

This chain uses TRBV12-3 or TRBV12-4 with TRBJ1-6; no firm D call. This CDR3 has 14 residues. V lost 5 bases and J 0 bases, leaving 5 bases between the germline ends. In DNA form, the CDR3 reads TGTGCCAGCAGTGCAGGCTCCTATAATTCACCCCTCCACTTT. It translates to CASSAGSYNSPLHF.

The rearrangement uses TRBV7-9 and TRBJ2-3, with 8 bases identical to TRBD2. V lost 1 base and J lost 5; bases outside the gene matches: 2. Looked up from germline, CDR1 is SEHNR and CDR2 is FQNEAQ (reference sequence). CDR3 length: 14 amino acids. The CDR3 region is CASSLVGLEDTQYF. The CDR3 DNA reads TGTGCCAGCAGCTTAGTGGGACTAGAAGATACGCAGTATTTT.

The V gene is TRBV19, the J gene TRBJ1-1; no clear D. V lost 7 bases to trimming and J lost 1 base, with 10 bases between them. CDR1 and CDR2 from the germline V gene are LNHDA and SQIVND (reference sequence). CDR3 length: 13 amino acids. The CDR3 nucleotides read TGTGCCAGTACGAGGAATCCGAACACTGAAGCTTTCTTT. It codes for CASTRNPNTEAFF.

The table lists this clonotype with a few counts. The chain carries TRBV12-3 or TRBV12-4 and TRBJ2-4, with unresolved D. The CDR3 consists of 16 residues. The germline V and J ends were trimmed by 4 bases and 1 base, with 14 bases remaining between them. The CDR3 sequence is CASSSHGASAKNIQYF. In DNA form, the CDR3 reads TGTGCCAGCAGTTCCCACGGAGCGTCCGCCAAAAACATTCAGTACTTC.

This clonotype was seen a few times. The V and J genes are TRBV6-2 or TRBV6-3 and TRBJ2-1; D may correspond to TRBD1 or TRBD2 (6 bases each). The germline CDR1 and CDR2 sequences are MNHEY and SVGEGT. V lost 5 bases and J 6 bases, leaving 17 bases between the germline ends. The CDR3 extends over 15 amino acids. CDR3 nucleotide sequence: TGTGCCAGCAGTCTCTCGGGGGCCTTTCCCAATGAGCAGTTCTTC. The encoded protein is CASSLSGAFPNEQFF.

This chain's CDR3 is CASSYSSATSILWEQYF. The CDR3 bases are TGTGCCAGCAGTTACTCATCGGCAACAAGCATTTTATGGGAGCAGTACTTC. The rearrangement uses TRBV6-2 or TRBV6-3 and TRBJ2-7; D not certain. Trimming stripped 0 bases from V and 7 bases from J, with 22 bases between. Germline V gene lookup returns CDR1 MNHEY and CDR2 SVGEGT. This CDR3 contains 17 residues.

This clonotype was picked up many times. The V gene is TRBV7-2, the J gene TRBJ2-3, with D tentatively TRBD1 or TRBD2 (5 bases each). Trimming removed 5 bases from V and 0 bases from J, with 9 bases in between. This CDR3 is built from 14 residues. Germline V gene lookup returns CDR1 SGHTA and CDR2 FQGNSA. DNA for the CDR3: TGTGCCAGCAGCCCCGGGGCAAGCACAGATACGCAGTATTTT. Translating it yields CASSPGASTDTQYF.

The genes are TRBV7-8 and TRBJ2-1; D is uncertain. V shed 4 bases and J shed 0 bases, with 13 bases lying between them. There are 16 residues in the CDR3. In germline, CDR1 is SGHVS, CDR2 FQNEAQ. The DNA of the CDR3 is TGTGCCAGCAGCTCTAGATTGGGGTTCTCCTACAATGAGCAGTTCTTC. This gives the protein CASSSRLGFSYNEQFF.

This clonotype showed up just a few times. The chain has TRBV7-9 and TRBJ1-5; a weak D match, TRBD1 (6 bases). Trimming left V 4 bases short and J 0 bases short, with 16 bases between. The CDR3 totals 17 residues. Germline values: CDR1 SEHNR, CDR2 FQNEAQ (reference sequence). CDR3 protein: CASSSGQRGYSNQPQHF. The CDR3 DNA sequence: TGTGCCAGCAGCTCAGGACAGAGAGGGTATAGCAATCAGCCCCAGCATTTT.

As for this clonotype: One junction end does not reproduce the germline sequence, and a read error may be involved. The chain's CDR3 is CATVGRANYNVQFF. The CDR3 DNA reads TGTGCCACCGTAGGGAGGGCCAACTACAATGTGCAGTTCTTC. The chain joins TRBV24-1 to TRBJ2-1, with TRBD2 matching over 7 bases. The CDR3 is 14 residues long. CDR1 is KGHDR, CDR2 SFDVKD, per germline.

Only a few counts were recorded for this clonotype. The chain combines TRBV7-8 with TRBJ2-2, with D maybe TRBD1 (6 bases). The ends were cut back, 1 base at V and 4 bases at J, with 10 bases in the middle. CDR1 is SGHVS, CDR2 FQNEAQ, per germline. The CDR3 loop spans 15 amino acids. This CDR3 is CASSLGGRLTGELFF. CDR3 DNA sequence: TGTGCCAGCAGCTTAGGGGGGCGACTCACCGGGGAGCTGTTTTTT.

The sample holds a few counts of this clonotype. This chain joins TRBV6-5 and TRBJ1-6, with 8 bases that match TRBD1. The CDR3 contains 15 residues. From germline, CDR1 is MNHEY and CDR2 SVGAGI. Unmatched junction bases numbered 8, after V lost 5 bases and J lost 8 bases. CDR3: CASSDARDRYSPLHF. In nucleotides, the CDR3 is TGTGCCAGCAGTGATGCCCGGGACAGGTATTCACCCCTCCACTTT.

The V gene is TRBV20-1, the J gene TRBJ2-6, with D perhaps matching TRBD1 (6 bases). V was clipped by 6 bases and J by 3 bases, with 15 bases between them. The CDR3 runs to 15 residues. Germline CDR1 DFQATT, CDR2 SNEGSKA (reference sequence). CDR3 in DNA: TGCAGTGCGTGGAAAGCAGGGGTTGGGGCCAACGTCCTGACTTTC. This translates into CSAWKAGVGANVLTF.